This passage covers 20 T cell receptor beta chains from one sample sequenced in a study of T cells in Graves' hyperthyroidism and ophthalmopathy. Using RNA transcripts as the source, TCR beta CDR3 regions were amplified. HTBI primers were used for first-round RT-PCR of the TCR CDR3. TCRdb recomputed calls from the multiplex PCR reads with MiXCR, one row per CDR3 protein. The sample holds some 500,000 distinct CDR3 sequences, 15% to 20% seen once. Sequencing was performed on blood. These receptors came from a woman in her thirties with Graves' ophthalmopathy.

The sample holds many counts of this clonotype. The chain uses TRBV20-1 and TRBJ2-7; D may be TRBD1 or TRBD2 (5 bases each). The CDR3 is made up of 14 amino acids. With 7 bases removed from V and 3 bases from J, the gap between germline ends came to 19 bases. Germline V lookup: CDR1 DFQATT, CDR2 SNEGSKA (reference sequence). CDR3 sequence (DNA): TGCAGTGTCTTGTCGGGGCCGAATTTCTACGAGCAGTACTTC. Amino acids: CSVLSGPNFYEQYF.

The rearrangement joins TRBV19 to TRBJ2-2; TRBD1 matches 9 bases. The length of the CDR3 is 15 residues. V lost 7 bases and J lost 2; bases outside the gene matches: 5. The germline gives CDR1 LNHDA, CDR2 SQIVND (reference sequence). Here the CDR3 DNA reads TGTGCCAGTAAGACACAGGGGGCCAACACCGGGGAGCTGTTTTTT. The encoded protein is CASKTQGANTGELFF.

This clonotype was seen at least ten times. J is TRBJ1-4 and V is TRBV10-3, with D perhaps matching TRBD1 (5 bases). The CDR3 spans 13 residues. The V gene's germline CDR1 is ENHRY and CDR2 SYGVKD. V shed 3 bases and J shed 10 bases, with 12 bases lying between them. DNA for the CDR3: TGTGCCATCAGTGAATTTGGGGACGGAAAACTGTTTTTT. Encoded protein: CAISEFGDGKLFF.

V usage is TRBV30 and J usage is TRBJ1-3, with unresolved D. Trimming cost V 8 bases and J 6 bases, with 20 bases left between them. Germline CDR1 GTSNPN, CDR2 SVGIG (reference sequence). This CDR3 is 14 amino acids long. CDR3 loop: CAGRKTTGENTIYF. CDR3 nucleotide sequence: TGTGCCGGCCGGAAAACCACCGGGGAAAACACCATATATTTT.

The CDR3 DNA sequence: TGTGCCAGCAGTTACGGGTTTGCGGGAGATGACGATGAGCAGTTCTTC. It is translated as CASSYGFAGDDDEQFF. The gene calls are TRBV6-5 and TRBJ2-1, with 7 bases that match TRBD2. CDR1 MNHEY and CDR2 SVGAGI come from the germline V gene. J was trimmed by 8 bases and V by 2 bases; bases with no gene match: 12. The CDR3 is made up of 16 amino acids.

This chain's CDR3 is CSESRQTTDTQYF. The CDR3, as DNA: TGCAGTGAAAGCCGACAGACCACAGATACGCAGTATTTT. V is TRBV29-1 and J is TRBJ2-3; TRBD1 is a possible D gene (5 bases). The CDR3 runs to 13 residues. Germline CDR1 SQVTM, CDR2 ANQGSEA.

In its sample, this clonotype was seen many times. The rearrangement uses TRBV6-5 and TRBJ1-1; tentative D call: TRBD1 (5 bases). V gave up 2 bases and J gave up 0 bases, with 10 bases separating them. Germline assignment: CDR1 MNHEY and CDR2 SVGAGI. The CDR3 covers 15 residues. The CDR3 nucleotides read TGTGCCAGCAGTTACGGGGGGGGTCTGAACACTGAAGCTTTCTTT. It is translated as CASSYGGGLNTEAFF.

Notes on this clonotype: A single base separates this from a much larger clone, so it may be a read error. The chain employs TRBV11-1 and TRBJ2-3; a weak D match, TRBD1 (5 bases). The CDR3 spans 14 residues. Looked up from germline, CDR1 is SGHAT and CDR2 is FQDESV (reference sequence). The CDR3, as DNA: TGTGCCAGCAGCCCCCATACAGGACCAGATGCGCAGTATTTT. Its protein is CASSPHTGPDAQYF.

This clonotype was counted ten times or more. CDR3 in amino acids: CSARDPGGQGLYGYTF. As DNA, the CDR3 is TGCAGTGCTAGAGATCCCGGGGGACAGGGACTCTATGGCTACACCTTC. The chain uses TRBV20-1 and TRBJ1-2, with 9 bases fitting TRBD1. The CDR3 runs to 16 residues. From germline, CDR1 is DFQATT and CDR2 SNEGSKA (reference sequence). After removal of 0 bases from V and 4 bases from J, the junction contained 9 bases not matched to a gene.

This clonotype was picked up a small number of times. The DNA of the CDR3 is TGCAGTGCGGTTGACAGGGGGGGAAATCAGCCCCAGCATTTT. This codes for CSAVDRGGNQPQHF. The chain links TRBV20-1 to TRBJ1-5; 9 bases are a match to TRBD1. In germline, CDR1 is DFQATT, CDR2 SNEGSKA (reference sequence). V shed 6 bases, J shed 4 bases, and the junction held 7 bases outside the gene matches. The CDR3 has 14 residues.

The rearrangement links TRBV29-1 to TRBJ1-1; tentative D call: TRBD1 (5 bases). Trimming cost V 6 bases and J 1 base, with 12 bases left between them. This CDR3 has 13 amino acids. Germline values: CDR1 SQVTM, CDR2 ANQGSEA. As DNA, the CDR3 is TGCAGCGTGAACCAGGGACGGAACACTGAAGCTTTCTTT. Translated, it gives CSVNQGRNTEAFF.

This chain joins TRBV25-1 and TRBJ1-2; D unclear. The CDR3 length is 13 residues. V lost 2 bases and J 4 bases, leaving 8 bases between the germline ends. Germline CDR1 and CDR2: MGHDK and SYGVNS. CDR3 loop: CASSEVGGYGYTF. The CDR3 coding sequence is TGTGCCAGCAGTGAAGTGGGCGGCTATGGCTACACCTTC.

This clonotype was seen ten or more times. The CDR3 bases are TGCAGTGCCAGAAAGGGGACCTACGAGCAGTACTTC. As protein: CSARKGTYEQYF. The V gene is TRBV20-1, the J gene TRBJ2-7, with D possibly TRBD1 on 5 matching bases. V was cut by 6 bases and J by 2 bases, with 11 bases left in between. CDR3 length: 12 amino acids. In germline, CDR1 is DFQATT, CDR2 SNEGSKA (reference sequence).

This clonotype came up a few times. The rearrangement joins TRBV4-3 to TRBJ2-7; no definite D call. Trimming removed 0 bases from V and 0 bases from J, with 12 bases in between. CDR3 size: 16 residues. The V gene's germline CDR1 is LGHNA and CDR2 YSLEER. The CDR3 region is CASSQDRLSASYEQYF. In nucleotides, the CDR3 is TGCGCCAGCAGCCAAGATCGTCTTTCGGCCTCCTACGAGCAGTACTTC.

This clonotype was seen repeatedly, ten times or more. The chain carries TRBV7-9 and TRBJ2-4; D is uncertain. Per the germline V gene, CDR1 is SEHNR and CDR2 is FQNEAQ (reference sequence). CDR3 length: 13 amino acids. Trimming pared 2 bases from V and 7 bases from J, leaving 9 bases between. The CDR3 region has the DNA TGTGCCAGCAGCTTATTACCGTCTAACATTCAGTACTTC. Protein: CASSLLPSNIQYF. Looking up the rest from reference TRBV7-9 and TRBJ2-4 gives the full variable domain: DTGVSQNPRHKITKRGQNVTFRCDPISEHNRLYWYRQTLGQGPEFLTYFQNEAQLEKSRLLSDRFSAERPKGSFSTLEIQRTEQGDSAMYLCASSLLPSNIQYFGAGTRLSVL.

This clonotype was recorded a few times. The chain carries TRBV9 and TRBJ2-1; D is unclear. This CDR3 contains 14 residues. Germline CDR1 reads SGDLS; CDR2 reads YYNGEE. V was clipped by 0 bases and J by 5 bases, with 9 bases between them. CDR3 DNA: TGTGCCAGCAGCGTAGAAGTCGGACACAATGAGCAGTTCTTC. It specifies CASSVEVGHNEQFF.

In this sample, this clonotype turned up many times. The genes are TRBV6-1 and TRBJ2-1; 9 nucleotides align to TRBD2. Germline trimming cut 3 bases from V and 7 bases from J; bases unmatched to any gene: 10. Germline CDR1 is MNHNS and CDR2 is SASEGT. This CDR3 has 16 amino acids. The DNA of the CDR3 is TGTGCCAGCAGTGAGGTCGGGCTAGCGGGATTTAATGAGCAGTTCTTC. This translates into CASSEVGLAGFNEQFF.

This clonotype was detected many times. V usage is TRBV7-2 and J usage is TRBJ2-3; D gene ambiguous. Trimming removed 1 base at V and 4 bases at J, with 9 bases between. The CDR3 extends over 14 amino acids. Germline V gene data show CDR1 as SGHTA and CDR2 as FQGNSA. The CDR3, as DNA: TGTGCCAGCAGCTTAGAATTTGAGGCAGATACGCAGTATTTT. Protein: CASSLEFEADTQYF.

CDR3 nucleotides: TGTGCCAGTAGTATACCACTGGGGCGAGGGGAAGCTTTCTTT. This translates into CASSIPLGRGEAFF. The chain links TRBV19 to TRBJ1-1; maybe TRBD1 (5 bases). The CDR3 length is 14 residues. The V end lost 2 bases, the J end lost 8 bases, and 15 bases lay between the germline ends. The germline V gene has CDR1 LNHDA and CDR2 SQIVND (reference sequence).

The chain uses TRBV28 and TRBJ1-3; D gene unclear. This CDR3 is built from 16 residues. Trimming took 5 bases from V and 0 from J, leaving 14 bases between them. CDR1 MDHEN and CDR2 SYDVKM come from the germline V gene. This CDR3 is CASSAGISYSGNTIYF. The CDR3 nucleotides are TGTGCCAGCAGTGCCGGCATAAGCTACTCTGGAAACACCATATATTTT.